A single sample is the source of the 18 T cell receptor beta chains below, sequenced in a study of cytomegalovirus exposure and HLA in healthy donors. PCR amplification relied on 60 Vbeta primers (plus 13 Jbeta primers). The method was immunoSEQ multiplex PCR; TCRdb's version includes in-frame clones alone and lacks a portion of them. The repertoire has 150,000 to 200,000 clones, less than 90% of them found once; the top ten carry under 1.1%. The sequencing sample was made of PBMCs. These receptors originate from a man under 40 in good health and CMV-seronegative.

This clone came up a few times. The chain uses TRBV10-1 and TRBJ2-1; 7 bases are a match to TRBD2. Germline CDR1 reads WNHNN; CDR2 reads SYGVQD (reference sequence). Trimming cost V 5 bases and J 0 bases; bases outside gene matches: 4. The CDR3 runs 15 residues. As DNA, the CDR3 is TGCGCCAGCAGTCCTCTAGCGGTCTCCTACAATGAGCAGTTCTTC. This sequence encodes CASSPLAVSYNEQFF.

With regard to this clone: At one boundary the junction diverges from the germline segment, which might be a read error. The chain joins TRBV7-9 to TRBJ1-2; possible D gene TRBD1, 6 bases. Per the germline V gene, CDR1 is SEHNR and CDR2 is FQNEAQ (reference sequence). This CDR3 region has 12 residues. The DNA for the CDR3 is TGTTCCAGCAGCTTAGAGACAGGCGGCTACACCTTC. Amino acids: CSSSLETGGYTF.

This clone was counted between two and nine times. The rearrangement joins TRBV6-5 to TRBJ1-2; weak D call: TRBD1 (6 bases). The CDR3 has 15 residues. Trimming pared 2 bases from V and 4 bases from J, leaving 14 bases between. Per the germline V gene, CDR1 is MNHEY and CDR2 is SVGAGI. CDR3: CASSYQGSHPYGYTF. The CDR3 region has the DNA TGTGCCAGCAGTTACCAGGGGTCGCATCCCTATGGCTACACCTTC.

The genes are TRBV27 and TRBJ2-7, with 10 bases fitting TRBD2. The CDR3 sequence is 15 residues long. The trim removed 3 bases at V and 6 bases at J, leaving 8 bases unmatched. The germline gives CDR1 MNHEY, CDR2 SMNVEV (reference sequence). The CDR3 coding sequence is TGTGCCAGCAGTTTTGAATACCTAGCGGGAGCCGAGCAGTACTTC. This gives the protein CASSFEYLAGAEQYF.

The chain carries TRBV27 and TRBJ1-1; TRBD1 matches at 8 bases. Germline V gene lookup returns CDR1 MNHEY and CDR2 SMNVEV (reference sequence). Germline trimming cut 6 bases from V and 4 bases from J; bases unmatched to any gene: 13. The CDR3 is 16 residues long. CDR3 in amino acids: CASRMEYGQGATEAFF. The CDR3 nucleotides are TGTGCCAGCAGAATGGAGTATGGCCAGGGGGCCACTGAAGCTTTCTTT.

The V call is TRBV7-9, the J call TRBJ1-4; 7 bases align to TRBD1. After removal of 5 bases from V and 7 bases from J, the junction contained 10 bases not matched to a gene. The CDR3 covers 15 residues. Germline V CDR1 and CDR2: SEHNR, FQNEAQ (reference sequence). CDR3 DNA sequence: TGTGCCAGCAGCCCCCCTAGGGGGCGCCTTGAAAAACTGTTTTTT. Its translation is CASSPPRGRLEKLFF. The variable domain in full, completed from reference TRBV7-9 and TRBJ1-4, reads DTGVSQNPRHKITKRGQNVTFRCDPISEHNRLYWYRQTLGQGPEFLTYFQNEAQLEKSRLLSDRFSAERPKGSFSTLEIQRTEQGDSAMYLCASSPPRGRLEKLFFGSGTQLSVL.

This clone came up once. At one boundary the junction diverges from the germline segment, which might be a read error. The chain carries TRBV7-9 and TRBJ2-1, with 8 positions matching TRBD2. Germline V CDR1 and CDR2: SEHNR, FQNEAQ (reference sequence). CDR3 size: 16 residues. The CDR3 spells CSSSELAASSYNEQFF. The DNA of the CDR3 is TGTTCCAGCAGCGAACTAGCGGCGAGCTCCTACAATGAGCAGTTCTTC. Based on the CDR3 plus reference TRBV7-9 and TRBJ2-1, the full variable domain is DTGVSQNPRHKITKRGQNVTFRCDPISEHNRLYWYRQTLGQGPEFLTYFQNEAQLEKSRLLSDRFSAERPKGSFSTLEIQRTEQGDSAMYLCSSSELAASSYNEQFFGPGTRLTVL.

In this sample, this clone turned up once. V is TRBV28 and J is TRBJ2-5; the D gene is possibly TRBD1 (5 bases). The J call may be incorrect, as the DNA end agrees better with TRBJ2-7. Germline V gene lookup returns CDR1 MDHEN and CDR2 SYDVKM. This CDR3 is built from 13 residues. The CDR3 region is CASSSQGSYEQYF. The CDR3 coding sequence is TGTGCCAGCAGTTCTCAGGGCTCCTACGAGCAGTACTTC.

V is TRBV19 and J is TRBJ1-2; 10 nucleotides align to TRBD1. This CDR3 region has 15 residues. Trimming took 5 bases from V and 8 from J; bases not matched to a gene: 11. In germline, CDR1 is LNHDA, CDR2 SQIVND (reference sequence). The CDR3 here is CASSPRDRGPSGYTF. CDR3 sequence (DNA): TGTGCCAGTAGTCCCCGGGACAGGGGACCAAGCGGCTACACCTTC.

The chain uses TRBV5-1 and TRBJ2-1, with 13 nucleotides matching TRBD2. This CDR3 spans 15 amino acids. Looked up from germline, CDR1 is SGHRS and CDR2 is YFSETQ. V trimming: 5 bases; J trimming: 10 bases; junction bases outside the gene matches: 9. The CDR3 DNA reads TGCGCCAGCAGGATATCGGGACTAGCGGGAAGAGAGCAGTTCTTC. Amino acids: CASRISGLAGREQFF. The full variable domain, completed using reference TRBV5-1 and TRBJ2-1, is KAGVTQTPRYLIKTRGQQVTLSCSPISGHRSVSWYQQTPGQGLQFLFEYFSETQRNKGNFPGRFSGRQFSNSRSEMNVSTLELGDSALYLCASRISGLAGREQFFGPGTRLTVL.

The gene calls are TRBV4-3 and TRBJ2-7, with 9 bases lining up with TRBD2. V shed 4 bases and J 3 bases; nucleotides not matched to a gene: 7. CDR1 is LGHNA and CDR2 is YSLEER in the germline V gene. The CDR3 is made up of 15 amino acids. This CDR3 reads CASSPGIAGDYEQYF. In DNA form, the CDR3 reads TGCGCCAGCAGCCCGGGGATAGCGGGAGACTACGAGCAGTACTTC.

The rearrangement joins TRBV28 to TRBJ1-2; 10 positions match TRBD1. V shed 6 bases, J shed 4 bases, and the junction held 14 bases outside the gene matches. Germline V gene lookup returns CDR1 MDHEN and CDR2 SYDVKM. The CDR3 is 17 amino acids. CDR3 amino acids: CASSPPGQGKGGYGYTF. The CDR3 DNA is TGTGCCAGCAGCCCACCGGGACAGGGGAAAGGTGGCTATGGCTACACCTTC.

The CDR3 DNA reads TGTGCCAGCACACGACAGGGCCTCAATTCACCCCTCCACTTT. It is translated as CASTRQGLNSPLHF. The genes are TRBV28 and TRBJ1-6, with 7 bases fitting TRBD1. The CDR3 is 14 residues long. The germline CDR1 and CDR2 sequences are MDHEN and SYDVKM. V shed 7 bases, J shed 7 bases, and the junction held 7 bases outside the gene matches. The entire variable domain, with the rest obtained from reference TRBV28 and TRBJ1-6, is as follows: DVKVTQSSRYLVKRTGEKVFLECVQDMDHENMFWYRQDPGLGLRLIYFSYDVKMKEKGDIPEGYSVSREKKERFSLILESASTNQTSMYLCASTRQGLNSPLHFGNGTRLTVT.

The chain links TRBV10-2 to TRBJ2-1; 7 bases map to TRBD1. Germline lookup yields CDR1 WSHSY and CDR2 SAAADI. The CDR3 runs 15 residues. J lost 0 bases, V lost 10 bases, and 9 bases had no gene match. CDR3: CATGDRTSSYNEQFF. CDR3 DNA sequence: TGCGCCACCGGGGACAGAACGAGCTCCTACAATGAGCAGTTCTTC.

The chain recombines TRBV4-3 with TRBJ2-3; 8 nucleotides align to TRBD1. Germline V gene data show CDR1 as LGHNA and CDR2 as YSLEER. The CDR3 runs 16 residues. V gave up 5 bases and J gave up 6 bases; unmatched junction bases: 13. The CDR3 reads CASSWGRQGATDTQYF. The CDR3 bases are TGCGCCAGCAGCTGGGGACGGCAGGGGGCAACGGATACGCAGTATTTT.

The V and J genes are TRBV7-8 and TRBJ2-7; a possible D gene is TRBD1 (5 bases). Germline V gives CDR1 SGHVS, CDR2 FQNEAQ. This CDR3 spans 14 amino acids. The V end was cut by 7 bases, the J end by 1 base, with 14 bases between. The CDR3 coding sequence is TGTGCCAGCACCCCAAAGGGGAAATCCTACGAGCAGTACTTC. Translating gives CASTPKGKSYEQYF.

V is TRBV5-4 and J is TRBJ1-2, with D perhaps TRBD1 (5 bases). CDR1 and CDR2 from the germline V gene are SGHNT and YYREEE (reference sequence). This CDR3 has 14 residues. Trimming cost V 2 bases and J 2 bases, with 10 bases left between them. CDR3 nucleotides: TGTGCCAGCAGCTTTGGGGCTCGGAACTATGGCTACACCTTC. Its protein product is CASSFGARNYGYTF.

The genes are TRBV7-9 and TRBJ2-3; D remains unclear. Between the trimmed V and J ends, which lost 3 bases and 2 bases, there was a span of 3 bases. There are 12 residues in the CDR3. From germline, CDR1 is SEHNR and CDR2 FQNEAQ (reference sequence). As DNA, the CDR3 is TGTGCCAGCAGCTTTATCACAGATACGCAGTATTTT. This gives the protein CASSFITDTQYF.